These 26 T cell receptor beta chains came from one sample sequenced in a study of cytomegalovirus exposure and HLA in healthy donors. Primers: 60 Vbeta forward and 13 Jbeta reverse. The table came from immunoSEQ multiplex PCR; TCRdb's copy has only in-frame clones and leaves some out. The data contain about 150,000 clones, 85% of them singletons. The source material was PBMCs. The receptor source for this set is a woman aged 18-29 years in good health and CMV-seronegative.

J is TRBJ1-6 and V is TRBV4-3; D is possibly TRBD1 (5 bases). Trimming took off 1 base at V and 7 bases at J, with 17 bases between the two ends. The CDR3 covers 17 residues. Germline V gene sequence: CDR1 LGHNA, CDR2 YSLEER. The CDR3 region is CASSQVPRGTGNSPLHF. The CDR3 DNA reads as TGCGCCAGCAGCCAAGTCCCCCGCGGGACGGGGAATTCACCCCTCCACTTT.

The chain couples TRBV29-1 to TRBJ2-3; perhaps TRBD1 as D (5 bases). This CDR3 comprises 14 residues. Germline CDR1 and CDR2: SQVTM and ANQGSEA. The germline V and J ends were trimmed by 6 bases and 1 base, with 14 bases remaining between them. CDR3 in DNA: TGCAGCGTATGCCCCGCCAGGGGCACAGATACGCAGTATTTT. It codes for CSVCPARGTDTQYF.

This chain links TRBV7-2 with TRBJ2-1, with D possibly TRBD2 on 6 matching bases. CDR1 is SGHTA, CDR2 FQGNSA, per germline. This CDR3 has 14 amino acids. Trimming pared 3 bases from V and 5 bases from J, leaving 11 bases between. CDR3 nucleotides: TGTGCCAGCAGCTTGGAGCTAGCGAACAATGAGCAGTTCTTC. Translation: CASSLELANNEQFF. Filled out from reference TRBV7-2 and TRBJ2-1, the complete variable domain reads GAGVSQSPSNKVTEKGKDVELRCDPISGHTALYWYRQSLGQGLEFLIYFQGNSAPDKSGLPSDRFSAERTGGSVSTLTIQRTQQEDSAVYLCASSLELANNEQFFGPGTRLTVL.

The genes are TRBV6-6 and TRBJ2-5; 8 bases are a match to TRBD1. The J call may be incorrect, as the DNA end agrees better with TRBJ2-7. The CDR3 has 15 amino acids. CDR1 is MNHNY, CDR2 SVGAGI, per germline (reference sequence). CDR3 protein: CASSYSAGGSYEQYF. CDR3 DNA sequence: TGTGCCAGCAGTTACTCGGCAGGGGGCTCGTACGAGCAGTACTTC.

This chain uses TRBV4-1 with TRBJ2-2, with D unclear. The germline CDR1 and CDR2 sequences are MGHRA and YSYEKL. V lost 6 bases and J 4 bases, leaving 15 bases between the germline ends. This CDR3 region has 15 residues. CDR3 region: CASRFVGSGTGELFF. Written as DNA, the CDR3 is TGCGCCAGCAGGTTCGTCGGTTCGGGCACCGGGGAGCTGTTTTTT.

The chain employs TRBV28 and TRBJ1-1; D gene uncertain. The CDR3 has 11 amino acids. V was trimmed by 3 bases and J by 7 bases, leaving 6 bases between them. The germline V gene encodes CDR1 MDHEN and CDR2 SYDVKM. DNA for the CDR3: TGTGCCAGCAGTTTGAGGTTTGAAGCTTTCTTT. Its translation is CASSLRFEAFF.

The chain links TRBV7-9 to TRBJ1-1, with D perhaps TRBD1 (6 bases). The CDR3 is made up of 14 amino acids. With 6 bases removed from V and 4 bases from J, the gap between germline ends came to 15 bases. Looked up from germline, CDR1 is SEHNR and CDR2 is FQNEAQ (reference sequence). In DNA form, the CDR3 reads TGTGCCAGCAGTTCGACAGGTCTAGGCACTGAAGCTTTCTTT. Amino acids: CASSSTGLGTEAFF. The full variable domain, completed using reference TRBV7-9 and TRBJ1-1, is DTGVSQNPRHKITKRGQNVTFRCDPISEHNRLYWYRQTLGQGPEFLTYFQNEAQLEKSRLLSDRFSAERPKGSFSTLEIQRTEQGDSAMYLCASSSTGLGTEAFFGQGTRLTVV.

The V call is TRBV19, the J call TRBJ2-5; 9 positions agree with TRBD1. The CDR3 is made up of 14 amino acids. Germline V gene data show CDR1 as LNHDA and CDR2 as SQIVND (reference sequence). V shed 5 bases and J 6 bases; nucleotides not matched to a gene: 7. In DNA form, the CDR3 reads TGTGCCAGTAGTGTCCCAGGGACAGGGAAGACCCAGTACTTC. It translates to CASSVPGTGKTQYF.

J is TRBJ1-5 and V is TRBV19; D is uncertain. The CDR3 is 13 residues long. The V end lost 0 bases, the J end lost 9 bases, and 9 bases lay between the germline ends. CDR1 is LNHDA and CDR2 is SQIVND in the germline V gene (reference sequence). CDR3 sequence: CASSIDRGGPQHF. The CDR3 DNA reads as TGTGCCAGTAGTATAGATCGGGGAGGGCCCCAGCATTTT.

The rearrangement uses TRBV6-5 and TRBJ1-4; 8 bases agree with TRBD1. The CDR3 is 16 amino acids. V dropped 0 bases and J dropped 2; count of bases not matched to a gene: 2. Looked up from germline, CDR1 is MNHEY and CDR2 is SVGAGI. The CDR3 region is CASSYSRQGTNEKLFF. For the CDR3, the DNA is TGTGCCAGCAGTTACTCCAGACAGGGGACTAATGAAAAACTGTTTTTT.

V usage is TRBV7-2 and J usage is TRBJ2-7; D possibly corresponds to TRBD1 (5 bases). The CDR3 runs to 14 residues. Trimming removed 2 bases at V and 1 base at J, with 9 bases between. Looked up from germline, CDR1 is SGHTA and CDR2 is FQGNSA. CDR3 sequence: CASSLYTGSYEQYF. CDR3 in DNA: TGTGCCAGCAGCTTATACACAGGATCCTACGAGCAGTACTTC.

The rearrangement links TRBV7-2 to TRBJ2-7; TRBD2 matches at 12 bases. The ends lost 5 bases at V and 2 bases at J; junction bases unmatched: 7. Germline V gives CDR1 SGHTA, CDR2 FQGNSA. The CDR3 runs to 16 residues. CDR3 sequence (DNA): TGTGCCAGCAGCACCCGACTAGCGGGAGAGACCTACGAGCAGTACTTC. Its protein is CASSTRLAGETYEQYF.

This chain connects TRBV5-1 to TRBJ2-5, with D hard to call. The V gene's germline CDR1 is SGHRS and CDR2 YFSETQ. There are 12 residues in the CDR3. V was pared by 5 bases and J by 5 bases, with 10 bases between. The CDR3 bases are TGCGCCAGCAGACCCAGGTCGGAGACCCAGTACTTC. Amino acid sequence: CASRPRSETQYF.

The rearrangement links TRBV19 to TRBJ2-1, with D tentatively TRBD2 (6 bases). CDR3 length: 17 residues. CDR1 is LNHDA, CDR2 SQIVND, per germline (reference sequence). With 5 bases removed from V and 10 bases from J, the gap between germline ends came to 27 bases. The CDR3 loop reads CASSPLGGGLSEGEQFF. The CDR3 DNA reads as TGTGCCAGTAGTCCCCTAGGCGGAGGGCTGTCCGAAGGGGAGCAGTTCTTC.

The chain links TRBV18 to TRBJ2-7; 8 positions match TRBD2. With V trimmed by 3 bases and J by 3 bases, 1 base remained unmatched. The CDR3 is 13 residues long. Germline V gene data show CDR1 as KGHSH and CDR2 as LQKENI. CDR3 loop: CASSPTSDYEQYF. As DNA, the CDR3 is TGTGCCAGCTCACCGACTAGCGACTACGAGCAGTACTTC.

This clone was counted a single time. The chain employs TRBV4-3 and TRBJ1-5; the D is unclear. CDR1 is LGHNA and CDR2 is YSLEER in the germline V gene. Trimming took 0 bases from V and 6 from J, leaving 12 bases between them. The CDR3 extends over 15 amino acids. CDR3 amino acids: CASSQEAGFSQPQHF. In DNA, the CDR3 is TGCGCCAGCAGCCAAGAAGCAGGCTTCAGTCAGCCCCAGCATTTT.

The chain couples TRBV11-2 to TRBJ2-1; D is possibly TRBD2 (6 bases). The CDR3 extends over 16 amino acids. Trimming took 0 bases from V and 0 from J, leaving 9 bases between them. Germline loops: CDR1 SGHAT, CDR2 FQNNGV. The CDR3: CASSLDHGGSYNEQFF. The CDR3 bases are TGTGCCAGCAGCTTAGATCACGGGGGCTCCTACAATGAGCAGTTCTTC.

The chain combines TRBV7-2 with TRBJ1-2; 7 nucleotides align to TRBD1. The length of the CDR3 is 12 residues. The germline V gene has CDR1 SGHTA and CDR2 FQGNSA. The V gene end was trimmed by 3 bases and the J gene end by 10 bases; junction bases not matched to a gene: 5. The CDR3, as DNA: TGTGCCAGCAGCTTTTACAGGGGTGACTACACCTTC. Amino acids: CASSFYRGDYTF.

The chain links TRBV20-1 to TRBJ2-7, with 7 bases lining up with TRBD2. The ends lost 5 bases at V and 6 bases at J; junction bases unmatched: 4. Germline CDR1 is DFQATT and CDR2 is SNEGSKA (reference sequence). CDR3 length: 11 amino acids. The CDR3 loop reads CSAPRTSEQYF. The CDR3 nucleotides are TGCAGTGCTCCCCGGACTAGCGAGCAGTACTTC.

The gene calls are TRBV27 and TRBJ2-3, with TRBD2 matching over 9 bases. Germline V gene lookup returns CDR1 MNHEY and CDR2 SMNVEV (reference sequence). J lost 4 bases, V lost 8 bases, and 16 bases had no gene match. The length of the CDR3 is 17 residues. Here the CDR3 reads CASGLRSASGIPDTQYF. Written as DNA, the CDR3 is TGTGCCAGCGGCCTCAGGTCAGCTAGCGGGATTCCAGATACGCAGTATTTT.

The rearrangement links TRBV7-2 to TRBJ1-2; 8 bases are a match to TRBD1. The CDR3 extends over 14 amino acids. V was clipped by 0 bases and J by 6 bases; unmatched bases: 3. Germline V gene data show CDR1 as SGHTA and CDR2 as FQGNSA. The CDR3 is CASSLARTGHGYTF. CDR3 DNA sequence: TGTGCCAGCAGCTTAGCGCGGACAGGGCATGGCTACACCTTC.

This clone appeared a few times. The rearrangement joins TRBV7-2 to TRBJ1-2; 7 bases align to TRBD1. The V and J ends lost 5 bases and 3 bases, in that order; junction bases with no gene match: 6. This CDR3 is built from 14 residues. The germline CDR1 and CDR2 sequences are SGHTA and FQGNSA. CDR3 region: CASSQLGQYYGYTF. For the CDR3, the DNA is TGTGCCAGCAGCCAACTGGGACAGTACTATGGCTACACCTTC.

The CDR3 DNA reads TGTGCCAGCAGCCAAGATTGGCGGGGGGGATACAATGAGCAGTTCTTC. Translating gives CASSQDWRGGYNEQFF. This chain joins TRBV4-2 and TRBJ2-1; 9 bases agree with TRBD2. V lost 0 bases to trimming and J lost 4 bases; unmatched junction nucleotides: 4. This CDR3 contains 16 residues. In germline, CDR1 is LGHNA, CDR2 YNFKEQ.

The gene calls are TRBV19 and TRBJ1-5; D is ambiguous. Trimming left V 7 bases short and J 3 bases short, with 16 bases between. Germline V gene data show CDR1 as LNHDA and CDR2 as SQIVND (reference sequence). This CDR3 region has 15 residues. CDR3 nucleotides: TGTGCCAGTAATTTCCCTACAGAGTACAATCAGCCCCAGCATTTT. It yields the protein CASNFPTEYNQPQHF.

This clone has a single count. V is TRBV7-8 and J is TRBJ1-1, with D unclear. V lost 3 bases to trimming and J lost 4 bases, with 9 bases between them. This CDR3 comprises 13 residues. Germline V gene lookup returns CDR1 SGHVS and CDR2 FQNEAQ. CDR3 nucleotide sequence: TGTGCCAGCAGCTTTCAGTCATCCACTGAAGCTTTCTTT. Protein sequence: CASSFQSSTEAFF. Combining the CDR3 with reference TRBV7-8 and TRBJ1-1 gives the whole variable domain GAGVSQSPRYKVAKRGQDVALRCDPISGHVSLFWYQQALGQGPEFLTYFQNEAQLDKSGLPSDRFFAERPEGSVSTLKIQRTQQEDSAVYLCASSFQSSTEAFFGQGTRLTVV.

This clone was seen a handful of times. The rearrangement joins TRBV27 to TRBJ2-7, with 10 bases identical to TRBD2. The CDR3 covers 15 residues. CDR1 MNHEY and CDR2 SMNVEV come from the germline V gene (reference sequence). V dropped 5 bases and J dropped 1; count of bases not matched to a gene: 5. CDR3 protein: CASSASSGGSYEQYF. The CDR3 nucleotides read TGTGCCAGCAGTGCCTCTAGCGGGGGTTCCTACGAGCAGTACTTC.